Listed below are T cell receptor beta chains from one sample, sequenced in a study of shared clonotypes between healthy human individuals. Measured with immunoSEQ multiplex PCR; TCRdb has only the in-frame clones, and not every one. The table has about 2.4 million clones, 90% to 95% seen once. Source material: naive CD4+ T cells from PBMCs. These receptor sequences come from a man aged 18 to 30 in good health. Some clones in this sample may be carry-over from other donors' samples. CDR3s include the opening cysteine and the closing phenylalanine or tryptophan. Fields, in order: J gene, V gene, CDR3 protein.

>TRBJ2-1|TRBV20-1
CSRTRANEQFF
>TRBJ2-4|TRBV5-1
CASTYASGSKNIQYF
>TRBJ2-7|TRBV28
CASSSQGKGSYEQYF
>TRBJ2-7|TRBV10-3
CAISSTGGRYEQYF
>TRBJ1-2|TRBV11-2
CASSLRGNNYGYTF
>TRBJ1-2|TRBV19
CASNILLATNYGYTF
>TRBJ2-2|TRBV7-2
CASSLKQGAGELFF
>TRBJ2-3|TRBV6-1
CASSRDRGGTDTQYF
>TRBJ2-1|TRBV13
CASSLASRLAVLSYNEQFF
>TRBJ2-3|TRBV7-8
CASSTHWALSTDTQYF
>TRBJ2-7|TRBV18
CASSPSSYEQYF
>TRBJ1-4|TRBV27
CASSLLGGNSGEKLFF
>TRBJ1-3|TRBV5-1
CASSSTGTNSSFSGNTIYF
>TRBJ2-3|TRBV6-5
CASSYVGADSTDTQYF
>TRBJ1-5|TRBV2
CASSSTGISNQPQHF
>TRBJ1-5|TRBV10-3
CATQNFGNQPQHF
>TRBJ2-7|TRBV6-1
CASSPVAGDSEQYF
>TRBJ1-1|TRBV28
CASSLVPQGVNTEAFF
>TRBJ1-6|TRBV2
CASSDQGGELLNSPLHF
>TRBJ2-3|TRBV4-3
CASSHRKLDTQYF
>TRBJ2-4|TRBV28
CASSLTDTVGNIQYF
>TRBJ2-7|TRBV29-1
CSVAGTGSSYEQYF